This entry concerns a single TCR beta chain. These data come from a study of CD8 T cells in Susac syndrome. J was trimmed by 3 bases and V by 0 bases; bases with no gene match: 10. This CDR3 has 17 residues. Germline V CDR1 and CDR2: DFQATT, SNEGSKA (reference sequence). It was with random hexamers that about 0.45 to 1 ug RNA was reverse transcribed. The TCR beta CDR3 was amplified by immunoSEQ multiplex PCR across 54 Vbeta, 13 Jbeta. Using its own MiXCR run on the immunoSEQ multiplex PCR reads, TCRdb lists one record per CDR3 protein. Of 250,000 to 300,000 distinct CDR3 sequences listed, 70% to 90% are singletons. The study sequenced TCR beta in blood CD8+ and CD4+ T cells. Multiple sclerosis controls were treatment-naive patients with stable or active relapsing-remitting disease. TEMRA cells were FACS-enriched, while CD8+ and CD4+ T cells were negatively isolated.

The chain uses TRBV20-1 and TRBJ2-7; 11 bases line up with TRBD2. Sequencing input: CD8+ T cells from PBMCs. This sequence was found in a human donor with multiple sclerosis. The CDR3 nucleotides are TGCAGTGCTAGAGACCAAGAGACTAGCGGGACGTTCTACGAGCAGTACTTC. Residues: CSARDQETSGTFYEQYF.